One sample yielded the 8 T cell receptor beta chains listed below, sequenced in a study of read filtering for tumor transcriptome and immune sequencing. Molecular barcoded adaptors covering alpha/delta and beta/gamma chains were used on approximately 400 ng RNA. TCRdb re-derived calls from the reads in MiXCR, one entry per CDR3 protein. The table shows 130,000 or so distinct CDR3 sequences, with approximately 13% occurring only once. Source material: a population of CD138-negative cells sorted from bone marrow. The source is a donor at least 40 years old with multiple myeloma.

The table lists this clonotype with many counts. The rearrangement links TRBV7-9 to TRBJ1-1, with no clear D. The CDR3 contains 13 residues. Trimming left V 6 bases short and J 4 bases short, with 12 bases between. Germline CDR1 is SEHNR and CDR2 is FQNEAQ (reference sequence). Here the CDR3 reads CASRPFEGTEAFF. The CDR3 region has the DNA TGTGCCAGCAGGCCTTTTGAGGGCACTGAAGCTTTCTTT.

The sample holds many counts of this clonotype. V and J are TRBV4-1 and TRBJ2-2, with a weak D call TRBD2 (6 bases). CDR3 length: 16 amino acids. V was pared by 3 bases and J by 5 bases, with 16 bases between. The germline V gene encodes CDR1 MGHRA and CDR2 YSYEKL. The CDR3 sequence is CASSHGRLVGTGELFF. The CDR3 nucleotides are TGCGCCAGCAGCCATGGCCGACTAGTAGGAACCGGGGAGCTGTTTTTT.

This clonotype appeared many times. The chain joins TRBV4-2 to TRBJ2-3; TRBD2 matches 10 bases. J gave up 2 bases and V 0 bases, and 8 bases lay outside the gene matches. CDR1 and CDR2 from the germline V gene are LGHNA and YNFKEQ. This CDR3 region has 18 residues. The CDR3 coding sequence is TGTGCCAGCAGCCAAGATCTAGCTAGCGGGAGAAACACAGATACGCAGTATTTT. Translation: CASSQDLASGRNTDTQYF.

There are many counts of this clonotype. This chain joins TRBV14 and TRBJ2-1; no clear D. Trimming took off 4 bases at V and 8 bases at J, with 15 bases between the two ends. Germline CDR1 is SGHDN and CDR2 is FVKESK. This CDR3 region has 14 residues. DNA for the CDR3: TGTGCCAGCAGCCTATTACAGTCCAGCGATGAGCAGTTCTTC. Its protein product is CASSLLQSSDEQFF.

Regarding this clonotype: A much larger clone sits a single nucleotide away, making a read error possible. The chain uses TRBV20-1 and TRBJ2-7; D is perhaps TRBD2 (6 bases). CDR3 length: 13 residues. V lost 2 bases and J 6 bases, leaving 14 bases between the germline ends. Germline V gene data show CDR1 as DFQATT and CDR2 as SNEGSKA (reference sequence). Here the CDR3 DNA reads TGCAGTGCTAGAAGCGCTAGCGTGGGCGAGCAGTACTTC. This translates into CSARSASVGEQYF.

This clonotype has more than one count but fewer than ten. The CDR3 sequence is CASSYSPDRGHYEQYF. CDR3 DNA: TGTGCCAGCAGTTACTCGCCCGACAGGGGGCACTACGAGCAGTACTTC. The rearrangement joins TRBV6-2 or TRBV6-3 to TRBJ2-7, with 10 nucleotides matching TRBD1. The J segment lost 3 bases and the V segment lost 0 bases, leaving 5 bases of the junction unmatched. Germline loops: CDR1 MNHEY, CDR2 SVGEGT. This CDR3 comprises 16 residues.

At least ten counts were recorded for this clonotype. The chain combines TRBV7-2 with TRBJ2-5; 13 bases align to TRBD2. In germline, CDR1 is SGHTA, CDR2 FQGNSA. V trimming: 5 bases; J trimming: 5 bases; junction bases outside the gene matches: 5. CDR3 length: 15 residues. CDR3: CASSQRLAGGETQYF. Written as DNA, the CDR3 is TGTGCCAGCAGCCAAAGACTAGCGGGAGGCGAGACCCAGTACTTC.

This clonotype came up many times. The rearrangement joins TRBV13 to TRBJ1-2, with D tentatively TRBD1 (6 bases). This CDR3 has 13 amino acids. V was pared by 4 bases and J by 8 bases, with 14 bases between. The germline V gene encodes CDR1 PRHDT and CDR2 FYEKMQ (reference sequence). As DNA, the CDR3 is TGTGCCAGCAGCTCGCGACAGGTTGAAGGCTACACCTTC. It yields the protein CASSSRQVEGYTF. Looking up the rest from reference TRBV13 and TRBJ1-2 gives the full variable domain: AAGVIQSPRHLIKEKRETATLKCYPIPRHDTVYWYQQGPGQDPQFLISFYEKMQSDKGSIPDRFSAQQFSDYHSELNMSSLELGDSALYFCASSSRQVEGYTFGSGTRLTVV.